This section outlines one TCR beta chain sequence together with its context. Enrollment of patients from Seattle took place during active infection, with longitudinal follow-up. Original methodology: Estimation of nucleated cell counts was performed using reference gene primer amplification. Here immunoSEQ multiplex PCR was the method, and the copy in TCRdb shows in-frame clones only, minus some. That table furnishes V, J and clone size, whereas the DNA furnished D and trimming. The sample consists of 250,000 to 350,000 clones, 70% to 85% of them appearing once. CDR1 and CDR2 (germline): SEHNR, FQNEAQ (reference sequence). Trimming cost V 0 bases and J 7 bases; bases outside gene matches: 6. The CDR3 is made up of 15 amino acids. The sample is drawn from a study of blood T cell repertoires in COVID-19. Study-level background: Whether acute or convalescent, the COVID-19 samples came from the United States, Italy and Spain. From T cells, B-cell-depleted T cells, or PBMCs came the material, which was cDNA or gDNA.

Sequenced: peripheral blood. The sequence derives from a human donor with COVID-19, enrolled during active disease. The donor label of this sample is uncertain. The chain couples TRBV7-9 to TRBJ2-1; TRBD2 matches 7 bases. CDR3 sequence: CASSLAGGPKNEQFF. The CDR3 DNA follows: TGTGCCAGCAGCTTAGCGGGAGGGCCTAAAAATGAGCAGTTCTTC.